This T cell receptor (beta chain) derives from a study of T cells in Graves' hyperthyroidism and ophthalmopathy. Concerning this clonotype itself: Antigen specificity is unknown.

Study findings and constraints: Median prediction lead before ophthalmopathy onset was 6.5 months with the model.

The V gene's germline CDR1 is SNHLY and CDR2 FYNNEI. The CDR3 covers 19 residues. J was trimmed by 2 bases and V by 6 bases; bases with no gene match: 11. TCR beta CDR3 region amplification was performed from RNA transcripts. When the TCR CDR3 underwent first-round RT-PCR, the HTBI primer set was used. MiXCR, run by TCRdb on the multiplex PCR reads, gives a single entry per CDR3 protein. The sample lists approximately 380,000 distinct CDR3 sequences; around an eighth were seen once. V is TRBV2 and J is TRBJ2-6; 12 bases line up with TRBD2. The source material was blood. This sequence originates from a man aged 45-60 years with Graves' ophthalmopathy. The CDR3 loop is CASSAGRTSGTAGANVLTF. In DNA, the CDR3 is TGTGCCAGCAGCGCGGGCAGGACTAGCGGGACCGCTGGGGCCAACGTCCTGACTTTC.